A single sample is the source of the 24 T cell receptor beta chains below, sequenced in a study of T cell responses to AZD1222 COVID-19 vaccine. Profiled with immunoSEQ multiplex PCR; TCRdb holds only in-frame clones, not every one. The sample yields tens of thousands of clones, around 90% seen once. Sample: peripheral blood, taken on day 0 of AZD1222 vaccination. Source of these receptors: an adult in good health.

This chain joins TRBV27 and TRBJ1-2, with 9 nucleotides matching TRBD1. With 6 bases clipped from V and 4 bases from J, the junction kept 12 bases outside the gene matches. CDR1 MNHEY and CDR2 SMNVEV come from the germline V gene (reference sequence). The CDR3 covers 16 residues. CDR3 in DNA: TGTGCCAGCAGCCAATCGGACCCGGGACAGGGCTATGGCTACACCTTC. Translated, it gives CASSQSDPGQGYGYTF.

The gene calls are TRBV27 and TRBJ1-3; TRBD1 aligns across 7 bases. The CDR3 consists of 15 residues. Germline loops: CDR1 MNHEY, CDR2 SMNVEV (reference sequence). After removal of 3 bases from V and 3 bases from J, the junction contained 5 bases not matched to a gene. For the CDR3, the DNA is TGTGCCAGCAGTTTGGAGGGGGCGTATGGAAACACCATATATTTT. Its protein product is CASSLEGAYGNTIYF.

This clone was seen a single time. The chain carries TRBV7-3 and TRBJ2-1; D call uncertain. V was clipped by 2 bases and J by 9 bases, with 11 bases between them. The CDR3 totals 13 residues. CDR1 and CDR2 from the germline V gene are SGHTA and FQGTGA. CDR3 amino acids: CASSLAQQTEQFF. The CDR3 DNA follows: TGTGCCAGCAGCTTAGCACAGCAAACTGAGCAGTTCTTC.

CDR3 sequence: CAATGGTDYGYTF. DNA of the CDR3: TGTGCCGCCACCGGCGGGACAGATTATGGCTACACCTTC. The chain links TRBV10-3 to TRBJ1-2; 7 positions match TRBD1. Trimming took 11 bases from V and 5 from J; bases not matched to a gene: 11. This CDR3 is built from 13 residues. The germline gives CDR1 ENHRY, CDR2 SYGVKD.

This clone has only one observation. This chain links TRBV18 with TRBJ1-2; maybe TRBD1 (5 bases). V was trimmed by 5 bases and J by 6 bases, leaving 22 bases between them. This CDR3 is 16 amino acids long. Per the germline V gene, CDR1 is KGHSH and CDR2 is LQKENI. As DNA, the CDR3 is TGTGCCAGCTCAACAAAAGCAGGGTATAAGGTCGATGGCTACACCTTC. This sequence encodes CASSTKAGYKVDGYTF.

This clone has just one count. V gene TRBV6-2 or TRBV6-3 combines with J gene TRBJ2-2; TRBD1 agrees at 9 bases. The V gene's germline CDR1 is MNHEY and CDR2 SVGEGT. With V trimmed by 6 bases and J by 7 bases, 12 bases remained unmatched. This CDR3 region has 16 residues. CDR3 sequence reads: CASRPRDRELSGELFF. The CDR3 DNA follows: TGTGCCAGCAGGCCTAGGGACAGGGAATTGAGCGGGGAGCTGTTTTTT.

This chain links TRBV30 with TRBJ1-2; a weak D match, TRBD1 (5 bases). Trimming cost V 4 bases and J 8 bases, with 14 bases left between them. The CDR3 sequence is 12 residues long. Germline V gene data show CDR1 as GTSNPN and CDR2 as SVGIG (reference sequence). As DNA, the CDR3 is TGTGCCTGGATAAGGGGACGGGAAGGCTACACCTTC. This translates into CAWIRGREGYTF. Looking up the rest from reference TRBV30 and TRBJ1-2 gives the full variable domain: SQTIHQWPATLVQPVGSPLSLECTVEGTSNPNLYWYRQAAGRGLQLLFYSVGIGQISSEVPQNLSASRPQDRQFILSSKKLLLSDSGFYLCAWIRGREGYTFGSGTRLTVV.

This chain uses TRBV6-6 with TRBJ1-5; possible D gene TRBD1, 5 bases. Germline V CDR1 and CDR2: MNHNY, SVGAGI (reference sequence). Trimming left V 5 bases short and J 7 bases short, with 9 bases between. This CDR3 comprises 12 residues. Written as DNA, the CDR3 is TGTGCCAGCAGTGCCGGGGCACAGCCCCAGCATTTT. Translating it yields CASSAGAQPQHF.

This chain connects TRBV5-8 to TRBJ2-3, with TRBD2 as a possible D gene (7 bases). The CDR3 consists of 15 residues. With 1 base removed from V and 2 bases from J, the gap between germline ends came to 11 bases. Looked up from germline, CDR1 is SGHTS and CDR2 is YDEGEE. The CDR3 bases are TGTGCCAGCAGCTTGAGGGGGGGGTACACAGATACGCAGTATTTT. It is translated as CASSLRGGYTDTQYF.

V is TRBV3-1 (or the pseudogene TRBV3-2) and J is TRBJ2-7; D is possibly TRBD1 (5 bases). Trimming shortened V by 6 bases and J by 3 bases, and 9 bases separated the two germline ends. In germline, CDR1 is LGHDT, CDR2 YNNKEL (reference sequence). The CDR3 sequence is 12 residues long. The CDR3 bases are TGTGCCAGCAGGGGGCTTAACTACGAGCAGTACTTC. Encoded protein: CASRGLNYEQYF.

This clone was recorded a few times. The rearrangement uses TRBV5-4 and TRBJ2-3; 15 bases fit TRBD2. Trimming removed 3 bases from V and 0 bases from J; junction bases left unmatched: 8. Per germline, CDR1 SGHNT and CDR2 YYREEE (reference sequence). This CDR3 is 19 amino acids long. The CDR3 is CASSSEGLAGGFSTDTQYF. CDR3 bases: TGTGCCAGCAGCTCCGAGGGACTAGCGGGGGGATTTAGCACAGATACGCAGTATTTT.

The chain carries TRBV3-1 (or the pseudogene TRBV3-2) and TRBJ1-2, with a weak D call TRBD1 (6 bases). The germline gives CDR1 LGHDT, CDR2 YNNKEL (reference sequence). Trimming left V 4 bases short and J 3 bases short, with 9 bases between. The CDR3 is 13 residues long. CDR3 amino acids: CASSPRGDYGYTF. The CDR3, as DNA: TGTGCCAGCAGCCCCAGGGGAGACTATGGCTACACCTTC.

The CDR3 is CASSQDGSQETQYF. CDR3 sequence (DNA): TGCGCCAGCAGCCAAGACGGGTCTCAAGAGACCCAGTACTTC. The rearrangement joins TRBV4-3 to TRBJ2-5; no reliable D call. The CDR3 has 14 amino acids. Deletions cut 0 bases from V and 2 bases from J, with 7 bases between. Germline-derived CDR1 and CDR2 are LGHNA and YSLEER.

This clone was counted a single time. The rearrangement links TRBV14 to TRBJ1-1; no clear D. Trimming took off 5 bases at V and 2 bases at J, with 9 bases between the two ends. Germline CDR1 and CDR2: SGHDN and FVKESK. The CDR3 length is 13 residues. CDR3 in amino acids: CASSRNRNTEAFF. The CDR3 DNA follows: TGTGCCAGCAGCAGAAATCGCAACACTGAAGCTTTCTTT.

The rearrangement uses TRBV15 and TRBJ1-1; TRBD1 might be the D (5 bases). V was clipped by 0 bases and J by 6 bases, with 8 bases between them. This CDR3 contains 13 residues. Germline loops: CDR1 LNHNV, CDR2 YYDKDF (reference sequence). The CDR3 loop reads CATSREDTPEAFF. CDR3 coding DNA: TGTGCCACCAGCAGAGAGGACACCCCTGAAGCTTTCTTT.

A word on this clone: At one of its ends the junction is not consistent with the germline gene, which may arise from a read error. Here the CDR3 reads CATSRDDVKYYRDTQYF. DNA for the CDR3: TGTGCCACCAGCCGAGACGATGTTAAGTATTACCGAGATACGCAGTATTTT. This chain uses TRBV15 with TRBJ2-3, with unresolved D. Germline V gene sequence: CDR1 LNHNV, CDR2 YYDKDF (reference sequence). The CDR3 contains 17 residues.

V usage is TRBV12-3 or TRBV12-4 and J usage is TRBJ2-1; D unresolved. This CDR3 has 10 amino acids. V shed 2 bases and J shed 7 bases, with 0 bases lying between them. In DNA, the CDR3 is TGTGCCAGCAGTTTAAATGAGCAGTTCTTC. It translates to CASSLNEQFF.

This sequence joins TRBV29-1 and TRBJ1-4; weak D call: TRBD1 (5 bases). V dropped 4 bases and J dropped 0 bases, with 9 bases sitting between them. CDR3 length: 14 amino acids. From germline, CDR1 is SQVTM and CDR2 ANQGSEA. The CDR3 bases are TGCAGCGTTGCGGGGGGGGCAACTAATGAAAAACTGTTTTTT. It encodes CSVAGGATNEKLFF.

The V call is TRBV9, the J call TRBJ2-3; 7 bases are shared with TRBD1. The V gene end was trimmed by 4 bases and the J gene end by 2 bases; junction bases not matched to a gene: 4. CDR1 is SGDLS, CDR2 YYNGEE, per germline. This CDR3 comprises 14 residues. The CDR3 region has the DNA TGTGCCAGCAGCCTTGACAGGGCCACAGATACGCAGTATTTT. Translated, it gives CASSLDRATDTQYF. Drawing the rest from reference TRBV9 and TRBJ2-3, the complete variable domain is DSGVTQTPKHLITATGQRVTLRCSPRSGDLSVYWYQQSLDQGLQFLIQYYNGEERAKGNILERFSAQQFPDLHSELNLSSLELGDSALYFCASSLDRATDTQYFGPGTRLTVL.

The chain is built from TRBV11-2 and TRBJ1-4; maybe TRBD1 (5 bases). Trimming took 4 bases from V and 8 from J, leaving 14 bases between them. The germline gives CDR1 SGHAT, CDR2 FQNNGV. The CDR3 covers 14 residues. The CDR3 loop is CASSSRPGREKLFF. CDR3 in DNA: TGTGCCAGCAGCTCGAGGCCAGGGAGGGAAAAACTGTTTTTT.

The chain employs TRBV18 and TRBJ1-1; 7 positions agree with TRBD1. V gave up 3 bases and J gave up 3 bases; unmatched junction bases: 1. CDR1 is KGHSH, CDR2 LQKENI, per germline. This CDR3 comprises 13 residues. The DNA for the CDR3 is TGTGCCAGCTCACCTCAGGGGGACACTGAAGCTTTCTTT. Protein: CASSPQGDTEAFF.

The CDR3 region is CASDSGRSGTQYF. The CDR3 region has the DNA TGTGCCAGCGACTCGGGGCGGAGCGGGACCCAGTACTTC. V gene TRBV6-5 combines with J gene TRBJ2-5; D is tentatively TRBD1 or TRBD2 (5 bases each). Looked up from germline, CDR1 is MNHEY and CDR2 is SVGAGI. V lost 8 bases, J lost 7 bases, and 17 bases lay in between. The CDR3 contains 13 residues.

CDR3 DNA: TGTGCCAGCAGCCCTCGGACAGGGGGCCATAATTCACCCCTCCACTTT. The encoded protein is CASSPRTGGHNSPLHF. The rearrangement links TRBV7-9 to TRBJ1-6, with 11 nucleotides matching TRBD1. The germline V gene encodes CDR1 SEHNR and CDR2 FQNEAQ (reference sequence). V shed 5 bases and J 5 bases; nucleotides not matched to a gene: 5. The CDR3 runs 16 residues. Complete variable domain (other parts from reference TRBV7-9 and TRBJ1-6): DTGVSQNPRHKITKRGQNVTFRCDPISEHNRLYWYRQTLGQGPEFLTYFQNEAQLEKSRLLSDRFSAERPKGSFSTLEIQRTEQGDSAMYLCASSPRTGGHNSPLHFGNGTRLTVT.

The chain links TRBV3-1 (or the pseudogene TRBV3-2) to TRBJ2-7; no reliable D call. Trimming left V 4 bases short and J 1 base short, with 20 bases between. This CDR3 is 17 amino acids long. Germline V gene data show CDR1 as LGHDT and CDR2 as YNNKEL (reference sequence). The CDR3 is CASSPIPGKEPSYEQYF. The CDR3 DNA reads as TGTGCCAGCAGCCCTATTCCAGGTAAAGAACCTTCCTACGAGCAGTACTTC.